The 2 T cell receptor beta chains given below trace back to one sample, sequenced in a study of T cell repertoires in cytomegalovirus infection. These receptors have no identified antigens. TCRdb passed the reads through MiXCR, listing each CDR3 protein once. The data show about 900,000 distinct CDR3 sequences, with less than 35% seen just once and more than 13% held by the top ten. The sequenced sample was cultured CD8+ T cells from PBMCs, obtained from culture after CMV antigen stimulation. Receptors originate from a human donor in good health (CMV status not recorded). Some clones in this sample may be carry-over from other donors' samples.

This clonotype was detected a few times. The chain employs TRBV6-5 and TRBJ2-3, with 9 nucleotides matching TRBD2. Germline trimming cut 3 bases from V and 2 bases from J; bases unmatched to any gene: 12. Per the germline V gene, CDR1 is MNHEY and CDR2 is SVGAGI. The CDR3 loop spans 18 amino acids. The CDR3 here is CASSYSLRLAGPTDTQYF. The CDR3 bases are TGTGCCAGCAGTTATTCCCTCCGGCTAGCGGGGCCCACAGATACGCAGTATTTT.

This clonotype was detected only a few times. V is TRBV9 and J is TRBJ2-7; 7 bases are shared with TRBD1. With 2 bases clipped from V and 4 bases from J, the junction kept 6 bases outside the gene matches. The CDR3 runs 14 residues. Germline V gives CDR1 SGDLS, CDR2 YYNGEE. CDR3 region: CASSVGTAAYEQYF. For the CDR3, the DNA is TGTGCCAGCAGCGTGGGGACAGCGGCGTACGAGCAGTACTTC.